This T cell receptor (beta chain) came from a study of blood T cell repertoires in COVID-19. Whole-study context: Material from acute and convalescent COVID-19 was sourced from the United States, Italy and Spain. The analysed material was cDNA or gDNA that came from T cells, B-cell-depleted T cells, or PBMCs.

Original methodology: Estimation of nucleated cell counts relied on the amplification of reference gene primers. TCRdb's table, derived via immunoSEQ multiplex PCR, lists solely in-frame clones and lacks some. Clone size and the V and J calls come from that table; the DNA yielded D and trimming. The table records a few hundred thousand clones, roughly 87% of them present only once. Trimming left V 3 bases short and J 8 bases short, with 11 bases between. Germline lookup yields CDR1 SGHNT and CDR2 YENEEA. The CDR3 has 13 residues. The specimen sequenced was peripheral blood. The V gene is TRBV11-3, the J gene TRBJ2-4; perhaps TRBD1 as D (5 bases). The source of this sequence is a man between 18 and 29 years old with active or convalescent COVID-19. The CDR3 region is CASSFRQGDIQYF. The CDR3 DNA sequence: TGTGCCAGCAGCTTCAGGCAGGGTGACATTCAGTACTTC. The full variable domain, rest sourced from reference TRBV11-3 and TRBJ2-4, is EAGVVQSPRYKIIEKKQPVAFWCNPISGHNTLYWYLQNLGQGPELLIRYENEEAVDDSQLPKDRFSAERLKGVDSTLKIQPAELGDSAVYLCASSFRQGDIQYFGAGTRLSVL.